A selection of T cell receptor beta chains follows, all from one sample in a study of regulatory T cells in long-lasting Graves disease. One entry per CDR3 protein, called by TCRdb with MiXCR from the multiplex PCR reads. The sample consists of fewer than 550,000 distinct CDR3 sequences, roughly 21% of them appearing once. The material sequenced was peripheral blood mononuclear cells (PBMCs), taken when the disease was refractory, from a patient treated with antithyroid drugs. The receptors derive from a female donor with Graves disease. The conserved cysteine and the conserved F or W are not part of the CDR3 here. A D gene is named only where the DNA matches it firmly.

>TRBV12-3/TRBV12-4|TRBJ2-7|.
ASSSGAYAYEQY
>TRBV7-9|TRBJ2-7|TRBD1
ASSGTGAEQY
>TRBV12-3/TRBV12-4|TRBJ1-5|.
ASSSRWAQISNQPQH
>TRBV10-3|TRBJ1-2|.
AITDTHYGYT
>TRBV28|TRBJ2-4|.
ASTESGVYKNIQY
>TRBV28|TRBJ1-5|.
ASSWGQVDQQPQH
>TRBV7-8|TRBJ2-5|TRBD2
ASSPTAGGPETQY
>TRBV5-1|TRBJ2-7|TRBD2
ASSSRGLALDEQY
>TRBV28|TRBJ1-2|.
ASSTGDERVYGYT
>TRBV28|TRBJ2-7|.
ASSWDITYEQY
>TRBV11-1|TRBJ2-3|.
ASSLFRLGTDTQY
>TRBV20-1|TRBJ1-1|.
SARGTGLGTEAF
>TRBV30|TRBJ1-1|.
AWCREVLFDTEAF
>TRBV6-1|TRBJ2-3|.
ASSASVITDTQY
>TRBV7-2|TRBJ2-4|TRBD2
ASSPLAGGLLAKNIQY
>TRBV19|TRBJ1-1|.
ASSIDLASTQSAF
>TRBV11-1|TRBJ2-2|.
ASSSTVRTGELF
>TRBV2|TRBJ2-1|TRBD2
ASSEPVGLASENEQF
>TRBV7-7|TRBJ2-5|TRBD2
ASSPTVAGAGKETQY
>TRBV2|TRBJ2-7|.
ASSVSSALGSYEQY
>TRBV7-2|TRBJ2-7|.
ASSLPGTGYEQY
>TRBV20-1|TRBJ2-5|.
SAREELAALPQQETQY
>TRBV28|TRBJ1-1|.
ASSFLDRDNTEAF
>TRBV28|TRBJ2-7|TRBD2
ASSADGAGEKSYEQY
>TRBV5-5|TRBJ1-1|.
ASSSPGQKSEAF
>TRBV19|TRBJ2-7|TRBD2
ASSIQAGNYEQY